The 9 T cell receptor beta chains below come from one sample, sequenced in a study of glioma-infiltrating T cells (dated by TCRdb to about 2016). TCRdb names Illumina MiSeq as the instrument used. The iRepertoire nested amplicon-rescue multiplex PCR (arm-PCR) platform was used to amplify TCR alpha and beta CDR3 regions from RNA. TCRdb trimmed the raw reads at Q25, called clones with MiXCR and kept productive beta chains. Rows merge per CDR3 protein into single entries with the most common DNA and genes. Across this sample there are under 200,000 distinct CDR3 sequences, with roughly 45% seen only once. Of the sample, 5.2% is held by the ten largest clones. Sequenced: glioma tissue, nonneoplastic brain tissue, or PBMCs (not recorded which). These receptors originate from a human donor with low-grade glioma or glioblastoma, undergoing nonglioma brain surgery, or in good health (not recorded which).

About this clonotype: A junction boundary mismatches the germline segment, possibly from a read error. This sequence joins TRBV11-1 and TRBJ2-5; no reliable D call. CDR1 and CDR2 (germline): SGHAT, FQDESV (reference sequence). The CDR3 covers 11 residues. The CDR3 reads CASSLQETHYF. CDR3 DNA sequence: TGTGCCAGCAGCTTACAAGAGACCCATTACTTC.

The chain is built from TRBV5-1 and TRBJ2-7, with a possible D match to TRBD2 (5 bases). Germline V gives CDR1 SGHRS, CDR2 YFSETQ. Between the trimmed V and J ends, which lost 4 bases and 2 bases, there was a span of 16 bases. This CDR3 has 15 residues. CDR3 region: CASSPRTGSTYEQYF. The CDR3 DNA reads TGCGCCAGCAGCCCACGGACTGGATCGACCTACGAGCAGTACTTC.

V gene TRBV4-1 combines with J gene TRBJ2-7, with D tentatively TRBD1 (5 bases). The CDR3 contains 15 residues. Trimming stripped 3 bases from V and 6 bases from J, with 18 bases between. Per germline, CDR1 MGHRA and CDR2 YSYEKL. The CDR3 DNA follows: TGCGCCAGCAGCCAGGACATAGCCCAGGGTCGCGAGCAGTACTTC. Translating it yields CASSQDIAQGREQYF.

As to this clonotype: This may stem from a read error, because a much larger clone lies one nucleotide away. V and J are TRBV28 and TRBJ1-3; 7 bases agree with TRBD1. The V gene's germline CDR1 is MDHEN and CDR2 SYDVKM. This CDR3 is 13 amino acids long. After removal of 6 bases from V and 7 bases from J, the junction contained 6 bases not matched to a gene. The CDR3 nucleotides are TGTGCCAGCAGGGGGACAGTGGTGAACACCATATATTTT. Protein product: CASRGTVVNTIYF. Filled out from reference TRBV28 and TRBJ1-3, the complete variable domain reads DVKVTQSSRYLVKRTGEKVFLECVQDMDHENMFWYRQDPGLGLRLIYFSYDVKMKEKGDIPEGYSVSREKKERFSLILESASTNQTSMYLCASRGTVVNTIYFGEGSWLTVV.

Concerning this clonotype: At one boundary the junction diverges from the germline segment, which might be a read error. V and J are TRBV20-1 and TRBJ1-5, with 8 bases identical to TRBD1. Germline V lookup: CDR1 DFQATT, CDR2 SNEGSKA (reference sequence). CDR3 length equals 15 residues. CDR3 DNA sequence: TGCAGTGCCAGCACTGGACAGGGAGGTTGGCAGCCACAGAATTTT. The encoded protein is CSASTGQGGWQPQNF.

This clonotype occurred a few times. The chain employs TRBV3-1 and TRBJ1-1, with 8 bases that match TRBD1. J was trimmed by 11 bases and V by 5 bases; bases with no gene match: 13. CDR3 length: 14 residues. CDR1 is LGHDT and CDR2 is YNNKEL in the germline V gene (reference sequence). The CDR3: CASSVGQGPYSAFF. The CDR3 bases are TGTGCCAGCAGCGTAGGACAGGGCCCTTACTCTGCTTTCTTT.

Notes on this clonotype: This CDR3 is missing its conserved last phenylalanine or tryptophan, likely due to a read error. The J gene is TRBJ2-3, the V gene TRBV7-2; D call uncertain. Germline-derived CDR1 and CDR2 are SGHTA and FQGNSA. The CDR3 has 14 amino acids. Trimming removed 2 bases at V and 3 bases at J, with 9 bases between. The CDR3 protein is CASSLSPTTDTQYL. DNA for the CDR3: TGTGCCAGCAGCTTATCCCCCACGACAGATACGCAGTATCTT.

This clonotype was seen a few times. A much larger clone lies one base from this, so it may be a read error. V is TRBV6-2 or TRBV6-3 and J is TRBJ1-2; D uncertain. The CDR3 contains 15 residues. Trimming removed 6 bases from V and 10 bases from J, with 24 bases in between. The germline V gene has CDR1 MNHEY and CDR2 SVGEGT. CDR3 nucleotide sequence: TGTGCCAGCAGCCACCCCCCTGCGTCGATATACGACTACACCTTC. Protein sequence: CASSHPPASIYDYTF.

In this sample, this clonotype turned up many times. The chain links TRBV10-1 to TRBJ1-1; D is unclear. The germline gives CDR1 WNHNN, CDR2 SYGVQD (reference sequence). CDR3 length equals 13 residues. Between the trimmed V and J ends, which lost 4 bases and 1 base, there was a span of 7 bases. CDR3 protein: CASSAFPNTEAFF. CDR3 nucleotide sequence: TGCGCCAGCAGTGCATTCCCGAACACTGAAGCTTTCTTT.